The 19 T cell receptor beta chains listed next were all sequenced from one sample in a study of T cells after yellow fever vaccination. TCRdb reprocessed the 5' RACE reads with MiXCR, giving one entry per CDR3 protein. Altogether about 240,000 distinct CDR3 sequences are present, roughly 4% being singletons, with the ten largest covering under 20%. This material consisted of PBMCs, taken 15 days after the yellow fever booster vaccination. Source of these receptors: a man aged 18 to 35 who received the YFV17D yellow fever vaccine.

Ten or more counts support this clonotype. The chain links TRBV4-3 to TRBJ2-7; no clear D. This CDR3 region has 14 residues. The V gene's germline CDR1 is LGHNA and CDR2 YSLEER. Trimming pared 0 bases from V and 0 bases from J, leaving 6 bases between. The CDR3, as DNA: TGCGCCAGCAGCCAAGACAGGAGCTCCTACGAGCAGTACTTC. Its translation: CASSQDRSSYEQYF.

This clonotype was found a few times. The J gene is TRBJ1-4, the V gene TRBV3-1, with 7 bases that match TRBD1. Germline CDR1 and CDR2: LGHDT and YNNKEL (reference sequence). After removal of 1 base from V and 8 bases from J, the junction contained 1 base not matched to a gene. The CDR3 is 13 amino acids. For the CDR3, the DNA is TGTGCCAGCAGCCAAGCGGGACAGGAAAAACTGTTTTTT. It is translated as CASSQAGQEKLFF.

This clonotype was detected many times. The chain is built from TRBV20-1 and TRBJ2-1, with a possible D match to TRBD2 (6 bases). The CDR3 length is 15 residues. Germline V lookup: CDR1 DFQATT, CDR2 SNEGSKA (reference sequence). V shed 6 bases and J shed 3 bases, with 18 bases lying between them. The CDR3 coding sequence is TGCAGTGCCCCAGACCTAGCGAGCGGCTACAATGAGCAGTTCTTC. This sequence encodes CSAPDLASGYNEQFF.

At least ten counts were recorded for this clonotype. The rearrangement uses TRBV5-1 and TRBJ2-2; D possibly corresponds to TRBD2 (6 bases). The V gene lost 3 bases and the J gene lost 4 bases, with 16 bases spanning the gap. The CDR3 sequence is 16 residues long. CDR1 is SGHRS, CDR2 YFSETQ, per germline. This CDR3 reads CASSSGPGEGTGELFF. The CDR3 nucleotides are TGCGCCAGCAGCTCGGGCCCGGGAGAAGGCACCGGGGAGCTGTTTTTT. The full variable domain, rest sourced from reference TRBV5-1 and TRBJ2-2, is KAGVTQTPRYLIKTRGQQVTLSCSPISGHRSVSWYQQTPGQGLQFLFEYFSETQRNKGNFPGRFSGRQFSNSRSEMNVSTLELGDSALYLCASSSGPGEGTGELFFGEGSRLTVL.

This clonotype was found many times. The V gene is TRBV6-6, the J gene TRBJ1-1; D is undetermined. The CDR3 has 11 amino acids. V lost 1 base, J lost 8 bases, and 5 bases lay in between. Germline CDR1 reads MNHNY; CDR2 reads SVGAGI (reference sequence). DNA for the CDR3: TGTGCCAGCAGTTACTATCCAGAAGCTTTCTTT. This encodes CASSYYPEAFF.

Remarks on this clonotype: This clone may be a read error of a much larger clone one base away. The V gene is TRBV5-4, the J gene TRBJ2-5; D may be TRBD1 (6 bases). The CDR3 has 14 amino acids. Germline CDR1 and CDR2: SGHNT and YYREEE (reference sequence). The CDR3 loop is CASSTQDSGETLYF. The DNA of the CDR3 is TGTGCCAGCAGTACCCAGGACAGCGGAGAGACCCTGTACTTC.

This clonotype was found many times. This chain uses TRBV2 with TRBJ2-7; a weak D match, TRBD1 (5 bases). Germline V gene lookup returns CDR1 SNHLY and CDR2 FYNNEI. The V end lost 4 bases, the J end lost 3 bases, and 10 bases lay between the germline ends. CDR3 length equals 13 residues. CDR3 residues: CASSGTPHYEQYV. The CDR3 DNA reads as TGTGCCAGCAGTGGGACACCCCACTACGAGCAGTACGTC.

This clonotype was seen repeatedly, ten times or more. The rearrangement links TRBV4-2 to TRBJ1-5; 7 bases agree with TRBD1. V shed 1 base, J shed 3 bases, and the junction held 3 bases outside the gene matches. The CDR3 extends over 15 amino acids. Per germline, CDR1 LGHNA and CDR2 YNFKEQ. CDR3 region: CASSQATGANQPQHF. The CDR3 bases are TGTGCCAGCAGCCAAGCAACAGGGGCCAATCAGCCCCAGCATTTT.

This clonotype was counted at least ten times. The chain combines TRBV20-1 with TRBJ2-2; tentatively, D is TRBD2 (7 bases). CDR1 is DFQATT and CDR2 is SNEGSKA in the germline V gene (reference sequence). There are 13 residues in the CDR3. CDR3 region: CRTRGAPTGELFF. The CDR3 DNA reads as TGCAGGACCCGGGGGGCGCCCACCGGGGAGCTGTTTTTT.

This clonotype occurred many times. The chain carries TRBV6-5 and TRBJ1-1; no definite D call. The germline gives CDR1 MNHEY, CDR2 SVGAGI. The CDR3 is 13 residues long. Trimming cost V 0 bases and J 10 bases, with 12 bases left between them. The CDR3 loop is CASSYSRGYAAFF. CDR3 nucleotide sequence: TGTGCCAGCAGTTACTCGCGAGGCTACGCAGCTTTCTTT.

This clonotype was seen ten or more times. V gene TRBV28 combines with J gene TRBJ2-1, with 9 bases lining up with TRBD1. The CDR3 length is 16 residues. The germline V gene has CDR1 MDHEN and CDR2 SYDVKM. V lost 2 bases and J lost 7; bases outside the gene matches: 9. The CDR3 here is CASSLTETGGRNEQFF. The CDR3 DNA is TGTGCCAGCAGTTTAACTGAGACAGGGGGACGGAATGAGCAGTTCTTC.

This clonotype was detected ten times or more. The chain combines TRBV29-1 with TRBJ2-5; a possible D gene is TRBD2 (6 bases). Trimming stripped 7 bases from V and 1 base from J, with 13 bases between. In germline, CDR1 is SQVTM, CDR2 ANQGSEA. This CDR3 is 13 amino acids long. The CDR3 loop is CSATGGSQETQYF. CDR3 DNA: TGCAGCGCTACCGGGGGATCCCAAGAGACCCAGTACTTC.

This clonotype was seen ten or more times. V gene TRBV5-1 combines with J gene TRBJ1-1; 10 bases match TRBD1. V was pared by 6 bases and J by 3 bases, with 8 bases of the junction left unmatched. The CDR3 has 15 residues. The germline V gene has CDR1 SGHRS and CDR2 YFSETQ. CDR3 nucleotides: TGCGCCAGCACCGGGACAGGGGTATCGGACACTGAAGCTTTCTTT. Protein sequence: CASTGTGVSDTEAFF. Variable domain in full (rest from reference TRBV5-1 and TRBJ1-1): KAGVTQTPRYLIKTRGQQVTLSCSPISGHRSVSWYQQTPGQGLQFLFEYFSETQRNKGNFPGRFSGRQFSNSRSEMNVSTLELGDSALYLCASTGTGVSDTEAFFGQGTRLTVV.

This clonotype has at least ten counts. The chain joins TRBV4-2 to TRBJ2-7; 10 bases map to TRBD1. The CDR3 runs to 16 residues. CDR1 is LGHNA, CDR2 YNFKEQ, per germline. The ends lost 6 bases at V and 2 bases at J; junction bases unmatched: 10. The CDR3 DNA reads TGTGCCAGCAGTATAACCCCGGGACAGGGGCCCTACGAGCAGTACTTC. It specifies CASSITPGQGPYEQYF.

This clonotype was detected many times. CDR3 region: CASAWGNYGYTF. CDR3 nucleotides: TGTGCCAGTGCTTGGGGGAACTATGGCTACACCTTC. This rearrangement joins TRBV12-3 or TRBV12-4 to TRBJ1-2; maybe TRBD1 (5 bases). V lost 9 bases and J lost 2, with 10 bases in between. The CDR3 is 12 residues long.

This clonotype was found many times. The V call is TRBV29-1, the J call TRBJ2-7; D is undetermined. This CDR3 is built from 10 residues. V was cut by 5 bases and J by 9 bases, with 11 bases left in between. Germline V gene data show CDR1 as SQVTM and CDR2 as ANQGSEA. CDR3 loop: CSVREVRQYF. The DNA for the CDR3 is TGCAGCGTTAGAGAGGTGAGGCAGTACTTC.

The sample holds many counts of this clonotype. This sequence joins TRBV15 and TRBJ1-5; D gene unclear. Germline-derived CDR1 and CDR2 are LNHNV and YYDKDF (reference sequence). The CDR3 contains 15 residues. Trimming shortened V by 0 bases and J by 0 bases, and 6 bases separated the two germline ends. The CDR3 spells CATSRDGYSNQPQHF. The DNA of the CDR3 is TGTGCCACCAGCAGAGACGGGTATAGCAATCAGCCCCAGCATTTT.

This clonotype turned up a few times. CDR3 DNA sequence: TGCAGTGCTAGGGATCCACAGGCCCCGAACACTGAAGCTTTCTTT. Protein: CSARDPQAPNTEAFF. The chain combines TRBV20-1 with TRBJ1-1; tentatively, D is TRBD1 (5 bases). Germline V lookup: CDR1 DFQATT, CDR2 SNEGSKA (reference sequence). V dropped 3 bases and J dropped 1 base, with 15 bases sitting between them. This CDR3 contains 15 residues.

This clonotype was recorded many times. The chain recombines TRBV13 with TRBJ2-1; 8 bases are shared with TRBD2. Germline V gene data show CDR1 as PRHDT and CDR2 as FYEKMQ (reference sequence). V lost 5 bases to trimming and J lost 2 bases; unmatched junction nucleotides: 2. CDR3 length equals 14 residues. CDR3 region: CASSRGRPYNEQFF. CDR3 DNA sequence: TGTGCCAGCAGCCGCGGGAGGCCCTACAATGAGCAGTTCTTC.